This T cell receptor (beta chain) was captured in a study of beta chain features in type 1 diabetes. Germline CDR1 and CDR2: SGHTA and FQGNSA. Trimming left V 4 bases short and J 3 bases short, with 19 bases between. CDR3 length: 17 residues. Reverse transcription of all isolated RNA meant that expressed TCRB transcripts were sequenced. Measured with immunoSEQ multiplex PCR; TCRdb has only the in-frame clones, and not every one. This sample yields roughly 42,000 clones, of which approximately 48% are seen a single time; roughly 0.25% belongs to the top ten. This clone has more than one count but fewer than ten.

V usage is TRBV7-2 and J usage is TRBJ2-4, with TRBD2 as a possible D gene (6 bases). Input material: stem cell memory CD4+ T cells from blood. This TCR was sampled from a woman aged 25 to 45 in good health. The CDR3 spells CASSSGGAAVVKNIQYF. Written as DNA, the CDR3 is TGTGCCAGCAGCTCCGGCGGGGCGGCAGTTGTCAAAAACATTCAGTACTTC. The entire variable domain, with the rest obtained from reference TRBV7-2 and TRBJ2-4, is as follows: GAGVSQSPSNKVTEKGKDVELRCDPISGHTALYWYRQSLGQGLEFLIYFQGNSAPDKSGLPSDRFSAERTGGSVSTLTIQRTQQEDSAVYLCASSSGGAAVVKNIQYFGAGTRLSVL.